The rows below give T cell receptor beta chains drawn from one sample of a study of shared clonotypes between healthy human individuals. Sequencing used immunoSEQ multiplex PCR; TCRdb keeps in-frame clones, though not all of them. The sample contains around 450,000 clones, around 75% of which appear only once. The material sequenced was PBMCs. The receptors come from a woman in her thirties or forties in good health. Some clones in this sample may be carry-over from other donors' samples. Both conserved end residues are part of each CDR3. Fields, in order: clone size, D gene, V gene, J gene, CDR3 DNA, CDR3 protein. A D gene is named only where the DNA matches it firmly. Clone size is given for some rows only: seen once, a few or many times, or a class if the clone is expanded.

>NA|NA|TRBV30|TRBJ2-7
TGTGCCTGGTCATTAGCTGGCTACGAGCAGTACTTC
CAWSLAGYEQYF
>few|NA|TRBV27|TRBJ1-2
TGTGCCACCCGGGTGACCCGGGACGCAACACTGGCGGGCTACACCTTC
CATRVTRDATLAGYTF
>NA|NA|TRBV27|TRBJ2-1
TGTGCCAGCAGTTTATCATCGATGAGGAGGCAAAGGGCCGAGCAGTTCTTC
CASSLSSMRRQRAEQFF
>once|TRBD2|TRBV15|TRBJ2-6
TGTGCCACCAGCAGAGATTATGGGCTAGCGGGAGGGCAAGGGGCCAACGTCCTGACTTTC
CATSRDYGLAGGQGANVLTF
>few|TRBD1|TRBV2|TRBJ2-5
TGTGCCAGCAGTGAAATGGGACAGGGTCAAGAGACCCAGTACTTC
CASSEMGQGQETQYF
>NA|TRBD2|TRBV11-1|TRBJ2-7
TGTGCCAGCAGCTCCAAACTAGCGAGCTCCTACGAGCAGTACTTC
CASSSKLASSYEQYF
>NA|TRBD2|TRBV5-6|TRBJ2-7
TGTGCCAGCAGCGCGGGACTAGCGGGTCTCTCCTACGAGCAGTACTTC
CASSAGLAGLSYEQYF
>NA|NA|TRBV18|TRBJ2-1
TGTGCCAGCTCATACTACAGGGTCGATGAGCAGTTCTTC
CASSYYRVDEQFF
>NA|TRBD1|TRBV5-1|TRBJ1-4
TGCGCCAGCAGCTTGGCTCGAACCGGGACAGGGGTCGAAAAACTGTTTTTT
CASSLARTGTGVEKLFF
>NA|NA|TRBV28|TRBJ2-6
TGTGCCAGCGGAGGGCTAGGGGCCAACGTCCTGACTTTC
CASGGLGANVLTF
>NA|TRBD2|TRBV6-4|TRBJ2-2
TGTGCCAGCAGTGAAATAGCGGGAGAATCCGGGGAGCTGTTTTTT
CASSEIAGESGELFF
>NA|NA|TRBV11-2|TRBJ2-7
TGTGCCAGCAGCCTTTCAGGAGGTGGCAGCTCCTACGAGCAGTACTTC
CASSLSGGGSSYEQYF
>NA|NA|TRBV4-2|TRBJ1-1
TGTGCCAGCAACCCCACGGGGGGATACACTGAAGCTTTCTTT
CASNPTGGYTEAFF
>NA|NA|TRBV7-6|TRBJ2-2
TGTGCCAGCAGCTCCAGGACAAACACCGGGGAGCTGTTTTTT
CASSSRTNTGELFF
>NA|NA|TRBV30|TRBJ1-1
TGTGCCCGGAGTGTCTCCAGGCTATTGAACACTGAAGCTTTCTTT
CARSVSRLLNTEAFF
>few|NA|TRBV6-6|TRBJ2-7
TGTGCCAGCAAGGAGGGCTGGGGGCACTACGAGCAGTACTTC
CASKEGWGHYEQYF
>NA|TRBD2|TRBV11-3|TRBJ2-4
TGTGCCAGCAGCTTATCCCTAAGCCCCCTTGGGGGGGTCAAAAACATTCAGTACTTC
CASSLSLSPLGGVKNIQYF
>NA|NA|TRBV6-6|TRBJ2-1
TGTGCCAGCAAGGCGACCGGGACTCCATACAATGAGCAGTTCTTC
CASKATGTPYNEQFF
>NA|NA|TRBV7-6|TRBJ2-1
TGTGCCAGCAGCTTAGCCCCGTGGCGGGACCGGTACAATGAGCAGTTCTTC
CASSLAPWRDRYNEQFF
>few|TRBD1|TRBV9|TRBJ2-6
TGTGCCAGCAGCCCCGGACAGGGTCGAGAAGGGGCCAACGTCCTGACTTTC
CASSPGQGREGANVLTF
>once|NA|TRBV28|TRBJ1-3
TGTGCCAGCAGCCCTTCCAGGGCTGGAAACACCATATATTTT
CASSPSRAGNTIYF
>NA|NA|TRBV19|TRBJ1-1
TGTGCCAGTAGTATAGGCAGGGATATGAACACTGAAGCTTTCTTT
CASSIGRDMNTEAFF
>NA|TRBD1|TRBV9|TRBJ1-4
TGTGCCAGCAGCGCCCCCAGAAGGACAGGGGGGGAGGAAAAACTGTTTTTT
CASSAPRRTGGEEKLFF
>NA|NA|TRBV19|TRBJ2-2
TGTGCCGGTCTGAAATACACCGGGGAGCTGTTTTTT
CAGLKYTGELFF
>NA|NA|TRBV9|TRBJ1-3
TGTGCCAGCAGCGCTCCAGGGGCCGGAAACACCATATATTTT
CASSAPGAGNTIYF
>NA|TRBD2|TRBV10-2|TRBJ2-1
TGCGCCAGCGGGACTAGTGTCATCAATGAGCAGTTCTTC
CASGTSVINEQFF
>NA|NA|TRBV7-9|TRBJ1-1
TGTGCCAGCAGCTCCACAGGGAGGACTGAAGCTTTCTTT
CASSSTGRTEAFF
>NA|NA|TRBV7-3|TRBJ1-1
TGTGCCAGCAGCCAAAGGTCAGGGACGAGGACTGAAGCTTTCTTT
CASSQRSGTRTEAFF
>NA|NA|TRBV13|TRBJ2-7
TGTGCCAGCAGCCTAAGCTCCTACGAGCAGTACTTC
CASSLSSYEQYF
>NA|NA|TRBV9|TRBJ2-3
TGTGCCAGCAGCGTAGGGGGTAGCGCAGATACGCAGTATTTT
CASSVGGSADTQYF
>NA|TRBD2|TRBV9|TRBJ2-1
TGTGCCAGCAGCCCCCCGGTAGCGGGAGAGGTCGATGAGCAGTTCTTC
CASSPPVAGEVDEQFF
>NA|TRBD1|TRBV28|TRBJ2-7
TGTGCCAGCAGTCCGGGGACAGCTCTTTACTACGAGCAGTACTTC
CASSPGTALYYEQYF
>NA|TRBD1|TRBV30|TRBJ1-4
TGTGCCTGGAGTGCAGGGGGCCCGGGGAATGAAAAACTGTTTTTT
CAWSAGGPGNEKLFF
>once|NA|TRBV6-1|TRBJ1-2
TGTGCCAGCAGTGAACTGGGTGGCAGCTATGGCTACACCTTC
CASSELGGSYGYTF
>many|NA|TRBV6-4|TRBJ2-2
TGTGCCAGCAGTGACGGGCAGGGGAACACCGGGGAGCTGTTTTTT
CASSDGQGNTGELFF
>NA|TRBD1|TRBV7-9|TRBJ2-1
TGTGCCAGCAGCATAAGGACAGGACGGGACGGGTACAATGAGCAGTTCTTC
CASSIRTGRDGYNEQFF
>NA|TRBD1|TRBV27|TRBJ2-3
TGTGCCAGCAGATTCGCAGGGGGAACAGATACGCAGTATTTT
CASRFAGGTDTQYF
>NA|NA|TRBV19|TRBJ1-2
TGTGCCAGTAAACCCGGGGAGGCAGTTGGGAACTATGGCTACACCTTC
CASKPGEAVGNYGYTF
>NA|NA|TRBV7-9|TRBJ2-7
TGTGCCAGCAGCTTAGCTGGGGGGACAGCGACCTACGAGCAGTACTTC
CASSLAGGTATYEQYF
>NA|NA|TRBV30|TRBJ2-7
TGTGCCTGGAGAGACAGCTACGAGCAGTACTTC
CAWRDSYEQYF